Below, one TCR beta chain is given with its context. The specificity of this receptor is unknown. Base-call qualities are not available, and no considerably larger clone is one nucleotide away. CD8 naive samples were CD45RO-negative cells positively selected for CCR7, giving a CD45RA+CCR7+ population that excluded TemRA cells. Healthy HIV-negative adults with no recently reported acute infections or vaccinations were included as donors. All donors were Caucasian adults living in Nashville, Tennessee, USA. After blood collection by leukapheresis, PBMCs were isolated using Ficoll-Histopaque density gradient centrifugation and then cryopreserved in the vapor phase of liquid nitrogen. Analytical flow cytometry was used to check the purity and quantity of every magnetically sorted T cell population. Each sorted fraction had its genomic DNA isolated and then quantified by UV absorbance on a Nanodrop 2000c.

This sample is part of a study of shared clonotypes between healthy human individuals (dated by TCRdb to 2020 to 2022). As for the study more broadly: The cohort included a few men and a couple of women between 18 and 49 years of age. Per donor, three plates each were used for CD4 naive and CD4 memory, two for CD8 naive, and one for CD8 memory. Blood TCR repertoires of 5 or 6 healthy adults were deeply sequenced to estimate repertoire size and the extent of clonotype sharing between individuals. To increase sequencing depth and limit assay-specific biases, TCR repertoire library preparation and sequencing were carried out by different laboratories using diverse techniques. Leukapheresis yielded between about 0.94 and 8.9 billion PBMCs per donor. Beyond this particular receptor, the publication reports: Based on pairwise subsampling, the degree of clonotype sharing among donors was expected to be affected by sequencing depth. The genetic and exposure-history diversity represented was limited by the small number of donors. About 4.5% of naive CD4, roughly 3.5% of naive CD8, approximately 2.2% of memory CD4, and 0.35% to 0.5% of memory CD8 clonotypes were shared across several donors. Higher generation probabilities were observed for clonotypes shared by all four sorted-subset donors than for non-shared clonotypes. Sampling was restricted to blood, and TCR repertoires in tissues likely differ from the TCR repertoires found in blood. Naive subsets generally had larger estimated clonotype richness than memory subsets did. Incomplete sequencing was indicated by rarefaction of sorted-subset datasets, despite the large sequencing depth.

Using the deep immunoSEQ assay, TCR CDR3 regions were amplified from genomic DNA by multiplex PCR. Extracted genomic DNA from each cell subset was spread evenly across all wells of several immunoSEQ 96-well plates, with each plate serving as a replicate. Each replicate PCR for sorted subsets received about 180 ng genomic DNA, equal to tens of thousands of T cell genomes. Purified libraries were quantified with a Qubit 3.0 fluorometer, sized on a Bioanalyzer 2100, and re-quantified with the KAPA Library Quantification kit. Every immunoSEQ 96-well plate was sequenced on a dedicated single-read 150-cycle Illumina NextSeq 550 flow cell. Per the source publication's procedure: Because only junctional sequences without quality scores were contained in the immunoSEQ output, filtering matching that applied to full-length reads could not be performed. To assign V/J genes and CDR3, sequences were annotated against IMGT germline references using PyIR, a Python wrapper for IgBLAST v1.9. Reads were filtered out if the reads had weak V/J assignments (E-value above 1e-6), no CDR3, stop codons, out-of-frame junctions, or ambiguous translated residues. V3J clonotypes were defined by identical inferred V gene, J gene, and CDR3 amino acid sequence. Percentage overlap between repertoires was calculated by dividing the number of shared unique clonotypes by the size of the smaller repertoire. Three approaches were used to assess repertoire richness: RTK rarefaction, the Chao1 estimator, and Recon v2.1 estimates of unobserved clonotypes. Generation probabilities were computed with OLGA for all TCRbeta clonotypes obtained by the gDNA method from a few donors. TCRdb obtained this table from immuneACCESS and retained in-frame rearrangements with V and J assigned. These tables miss some clones; where compared with another copy, unresolved V genes account for less than half of the shortfall, and the remainder is unexplained. V, J and clone size derive from that table, while D and trimming were established from the DNA sequence. For this sample there are 800,000 to 950,000 clones; 96% appear just once. The ten largest clones represent over 0.2% of the sample.

From a lookup of the germline V gene (reference sequence), CDR1 and CDR2 are SEHNR and FQNEAQ. Measured from the cysteine to the phenylalanine, the CDR3 is 14 residues long. Here the CDR3 DNA is all that survives: 42 bases in frame from base 1. Trimming takes 3 bases off V and 9 bases off J; junction bases not matched to a gene: 8. Sequencing was performed on naive CD8+ T cells sorted from blood. The cell subset or site label here, explained by the study, means: CD45RA+CCR7+. The rearranged chain carries TRBV7-9 and TRBJ2-1; 7 middle bases align to TRBD1. This TCR came from a man aged 30-40 years in good health. The CDR3 sequence is CASSFHRGGGEQFF. The DNA sequence follows: TGTGCCAGCAGCTTCCACAGGGGTGGCGGTGAGCAGTTCTTC.